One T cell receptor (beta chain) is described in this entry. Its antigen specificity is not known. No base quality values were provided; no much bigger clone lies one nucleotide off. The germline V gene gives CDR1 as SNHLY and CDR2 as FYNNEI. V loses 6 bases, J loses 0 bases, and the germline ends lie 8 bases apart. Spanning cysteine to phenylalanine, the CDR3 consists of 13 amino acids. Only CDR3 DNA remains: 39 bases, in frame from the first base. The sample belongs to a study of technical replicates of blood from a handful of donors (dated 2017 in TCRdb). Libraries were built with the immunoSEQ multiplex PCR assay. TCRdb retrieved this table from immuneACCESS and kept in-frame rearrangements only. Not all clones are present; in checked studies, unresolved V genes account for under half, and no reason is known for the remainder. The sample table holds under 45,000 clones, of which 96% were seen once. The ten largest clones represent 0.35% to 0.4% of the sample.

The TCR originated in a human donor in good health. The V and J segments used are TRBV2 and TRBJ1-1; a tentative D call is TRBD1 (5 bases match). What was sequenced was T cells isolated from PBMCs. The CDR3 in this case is CASRKGMNTEAFF. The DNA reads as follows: TGTGCCAGCAGGAAGGGGATGAACACTGAAGCTTTCTTT.